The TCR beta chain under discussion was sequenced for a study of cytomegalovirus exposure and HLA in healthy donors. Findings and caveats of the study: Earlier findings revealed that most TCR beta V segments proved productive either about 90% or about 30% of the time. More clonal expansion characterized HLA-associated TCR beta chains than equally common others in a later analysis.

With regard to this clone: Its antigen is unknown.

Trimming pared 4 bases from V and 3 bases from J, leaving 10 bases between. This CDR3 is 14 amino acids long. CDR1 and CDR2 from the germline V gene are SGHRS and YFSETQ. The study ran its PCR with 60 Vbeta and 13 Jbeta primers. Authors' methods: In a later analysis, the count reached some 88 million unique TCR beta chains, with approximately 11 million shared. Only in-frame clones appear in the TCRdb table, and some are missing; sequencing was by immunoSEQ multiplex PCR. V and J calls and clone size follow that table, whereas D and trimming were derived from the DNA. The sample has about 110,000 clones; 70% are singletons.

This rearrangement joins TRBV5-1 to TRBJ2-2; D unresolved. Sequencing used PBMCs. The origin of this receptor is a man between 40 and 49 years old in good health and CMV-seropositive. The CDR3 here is CASSQDTYTGELFF. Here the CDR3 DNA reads TGCGCCAGCAGCCAAGACACCTACACCGGGGAGCTGTTTTTT.